Listed here are 28 T cell receptor beta chains from one sample, sequenced in a study of regulatory T cells in long-lasting Graves disease. Time point meaning: newly diagnosed GD, antithyroid drugs for less than 3 months. Construction of the TCR library relied on RNA isolated from PBMCs. Building the TCR beta libraries relied on iRepertoire HTBI primers, and CDR3 regions underwent Arm-PCR. TCRdb passed the multiplex PCR reads through MiXCR, listing each CDR3 protein once. The sample holds about 460,000 distinct CDR3 sequences, around 13% seen once. The same data also went into a second study, on T cells in Graves' hyperthyroidism and ophthalmopathy.

The specimen comprised peripheral blood mononuclear cells (PBMCs), sampled at new diagnosis, from a patient treated with antithyroid drugs. The receptors stem from a woman aged 45 to 65 with Graves disease.

The table lists this clonotype with many counts. The chain has TRBV7-6 and TRBJ1-1; D perhaps matches TRBD1 (6 bases). V gave up 0 bases and J gave up 1 base, with 9 bases separating them. The CDR3 has 15 residues. Germline V gene data show CDR1 as SGHVS and CDR2 as FNYEAQ. CDR3 DNA sequence: TGTGCCAGCAGCTTAGCAGGAGGGGGGAACACTGAAGCTTTCTTT. Amino acid sequence: CASSLAGGGNTEAFF.

This clonotype came up a few times. This chain joins TRBV19 and TRBJ2-7; D is possibly TRBD2 (6 bases). The germline V gene has CDR1 LNHDA and CDR2 SQIVND (reference sequence). V gave up 4 bases and J gave up 0 bases, with 10 bases separating them. This CDR3 contains 14 residues. CDR3 loop: CASSTGTHSYEQYF. CDR3 coding DNA: TGTGCCAGTAGTACCGGGACTCACTCCTACGAGCAGTACTTC.

The table lists this clonotype with many counts. The rearrangement links TRBV5-1 to TRBJ1-2; 9 positions agree with TRBD1. V trimming: 1 base; J trimming: 5 bases; junction bases outside the gene matches: 6. The germline CDR1 and CDR2 sequences are SGHRS and YFSETQ. This CDR3 region has 15 residues. CDR3 in DNA: TGCGCCAGCAGCTTGAAGGACAGGGGTGGGTATGGCTACACCTTC. It yields the protein CASSLKDRGGYGYTF.

With regard to this clonotype: This may arise from a read error, as a much more abundant clone is one base away. The CDR3 DNA is TGCAGCGTTGGAGCGAGAGCGACTGGTGAGCAGTTCTTC. It is translated as CSVGARATGEQFF. V usage is TRBV29-1 and J usage is TRBJ2-1, with no clear D. Looked up from germline, CDR1 is SQVTM and CDR2 is ANQGSEA. This CDR3 contains 13 residues. Deletions cut 4 bases from V and 9 bases from J, with 16 bases between.

The genes are TRBV29-1 and TRBJ2-2; TRBD2 matches at 7 bases. There are 14 residues in the CDR3. The V and J ends lost 3 bases and 4 bases, in that order; junction bases with no gene match: 5. Germline V gene data show CDR1 as SQVTM and CDR2 as ANQGSEA. CDR3 sequence: CSVESGEGTGELFF. The CDR3 DNA reads TGCAGCGTTGAGAGCGGGGAGGGCACCGGGGAGCTGTTTTTT.

Only a few counts were recorded for this clonotype. J is TRBJ1-5 and V is TRBV4-1; the match to TRBD1 covers 7 bases. Germline CDR1 MGHRA, CDR2 YSYEKL. This CDR3 region has 21 residues. V lost 2 bases to trimming and J lost 2 bases; unmatched junction nucleotides: 21. The CDR3 loop reads CASSQSDGRGPLYSGNQPQHF. Written as DNA, the CDR3 is TGCGCCAGCAGCCAATCCGACGGGAGGGGGCCGTTGTATTCGGGCAATCAGCCCCAGCATTTT.

V and J are TRBV7-9 and TRBJ2-1; 11 bases align to TRBD2. CDR3 size: 15 residues. Looked up from germline, CDR1 is SEHNR and CDR2 is FQNEAQ (reference sequence). The trim removed 4 bases at V and 9 bases at J, leaving 8 bases unmatched. Here the CDR3 reads CASSSNLAGGSEQFF. In DNA form, the CDR3 reads TGTGCCAGCAGCTCAAACCTAGCGGGAGGCAGTGAGCAGTTCTTC.

CDR3 sequence reads: CASSRSDRVNEKLFF. In DNA form, the CDR3 reads TGTGCCAGCAGCCGATCGGACAGAGTTAATGAAAAACTGTTTTTT. This chain links TRBV28 with TRBJ1-4; the D gene is possibly TRBD1 (6 bases). The CDR3 length is 15 residues. Germline CDR1 and CDR2: MDHEN and SYDVKM. The ends were cut back, 6 bases at V and 4 bases at J, with 15 bases in the middle.

The chain joins TRBV10-2 to TRBJ2-1, with D perhaps matching TRBD1 or TRBD2 (5 bases each). CDR1 is WSHSY, CDR2 SAAADI, per germline. The CDR3 runs 13 residues. V was clipped by 6 bases and J by 5 bases, with 11 bases between them. Written as DNA, the CDR3 is TGCGCCAGCAGGCTGGGGACGAACAATGAGCAGTTCTTC. Translation: CASRLGTNNEQFF.

This clonotype was picked up many times. The chain uses TRBV5-1 and TRBJ1-2, with D possibly being TRBD1 (5 bases). With 0 bases removed from V and 3 bases from J, the gap between germline ends came to 15 bases. This CDR3 contains 16 residues. Germline V CDR1 and CDR2: SGHRS, YFSETQ. For the CDR3, the DNA is TGCGCCAGCAGCTTGGATCCAGGGAATGAGTACTATGGCTACACCTTC. This codes for CASSLDPGNEYYGYTF.

For this clonotype: One junction end does not reproduce the germline sequence, and a read error may be involved. V is TRBV3-1 and J is TRBJ2-1, with 7 positions matching TRBD2. The CDR3 runs to 15 residues. Germline-derived CDR1 and CDR2 are LGHDT and YNNKEL (reference sequence). The CDR3 nucleotides are TGTGCCAGCAGCCAAGAGCTAGCGGACTACAATGAGCGGTTCTTC. Protein: CASSQELADYNERFF.

The sample holds many counts of this clonotype. This chain links TRBV5-1 with TRBJ2-7; 7 nucleotides line up with TRBD2. V was pared by 5 bases and J by 3 bases, with 14 bases of the junction left unmatched. CDR1 SGHRS and CDR2 YFSETQ come from the germline V gene. CDR3 length equals 16 residues. The CDR3 nucleotides are TGCGCCAGCAGACCCCGGGGGGTGAGTTTCTACTACGAGCAGTACTTC. This gives the protein CASRPRGVSFYYEQYF.

This clonotype has ten or more counts. This chain connects TRBV2 to TRBJ1-5; D is uncertain. The CDR3 is 14 amino acids. V was trimmed by 2 bases and J by 7 bases, leaving 12 bases between them. CDR1 is SNHLY and CDR2 is FYNNEI in the germline V gene. The CDR3 sequence is CASSENTGGQPQHF. The CDR3 DNA follows: TGTGCCAGCAGTGAAAACACCGGTGGGCAGCCCCAGCATTTT.

This chain connects TRBV10-3 to TRBJ2-1; 13 positions agree with TRBD2. Gene TRBJ2-7 matches the end of the DNA better, so the J call may be wrong. This CDR3 contains 19 residues. Germline CDR1 is ENHRY and CDR2 is SYGVKD. CDR3 in amino acids: CAISESAGLAGARSYEQYF. CDR3 sequence (DNA): TGTGCCATCAGTGAGTCTGCAGGACTAGCGGGAGCGAGGTCCTACGAGCAGTACTTC.

This sequence joins TRBV20-1 and TRBJ2-7; 9 bases fit TRBD2. This CDR3 region has 14 residues. V was pared by 6 bases and J by 5 bases, with 11 bases of the junction left unmatched. CDR1 DFQATT and CDR2 SNEGSKA come from the germline V gene (reference sequence). Here the CDR3 DNA reads TGCAGTGCCCAAGGCGGTAGCGGGAGTGACGAGCAGTACTTC. Translating it yields CSAQGGSGSDEQYF.

This clonotype was seen more than once but under ten times. This CDR3 reads CASSYSAALTDTQYF. In DNA, the CDR3 is TGTGCCAGCAGTTATAGCGCGGCCCTCACAGATACGCAGTATTTT. The rearrangement joins TRBV6-2 or TRBV6-3 to TRBJ2-3, with D perhaps TRBD2 (5 bases). Germline-derived CDR1 and CDR2 are MNHEY and SVGEGT. CDR3 length: 15 residues. V lost 3 bases and J 2 bases, leaving 12 bases between the germline ends.

The J gene is TRBJ1-3, the V gene TRBV3-1; 7 nucleotides align to TRBD1. The ends lost 1 base at V and 1 base at J; junction bases unmatched: 1. There are 15 residues in the CDR3. Per the germline V gene, CDR1 is LGHDT and CDR2 is YNNKEL (reference sequence). CDR3 amino acids: CASSQVTGSGNTIYF. The CDR3, as DNA: TGTGCCAGCAGCCAAGTGACAGGGTCTGGAAACACCATATATTTT.

This clonotype was counted many times. V and J are TRBV3-1 and TRBJ1-2; D is unresolved. Germline values: CDR1 LGHDT, CDR2 YNNKEL (reference sequence). The CDR3 sequence is 15 residues long. V lost 0 bases and J lost 3, with 11 bases in between. The CDR3 sequence: CASSQDTAWHYGYTF. CDR3 DNA sequence: TGTGCCAGCAGCCAAGACACAGCGTGGCACTATGGCTACACCTTC.

In this sample, this clonotype turned up many times. The V call is TRBV18, the J call TRBJ1-5; TRBD1 is a possible D gene (6 bases). V was pared by 4 bases and J by 4 bases, with 11 bases between. The germline V gene encodes CDR1 KGHSH and CDR2 LQKENI. The CDR3 contains 14 residues. The CDR3 reads CASSRDGQNQPQHF. The DNA of the CDR3 is TGTGCCAGCTCACGCGACGGACAGAATCAGCCCCAGCATTTT. Complete variable domain (other parts from reference TRBV18 and TRBJ1-5): NAGVMQNPRHLVRRRGQEARLRCSPMKGHSHVYWYRQLPEEGLKFMVYLQKENIIDESGMPKERFSAEFPKEGPSILRIQQVVRGDSAAYFCASSRDGQNQPQHFGDGTRLSIL.

V usage is TRBV5-4 and J usage is TRBJ2-1; 8 nucleotides match TRBD2. From germline, CDR1 is SGHNT and CDR2 YYREEE (reference sequence). This CDR3 is built from 16 residues. Germline trimming cut 0 bases from V and 3 bases from J; bases unmatched to any gene: 5. The CDR3 loop is CASSLGNSGVYNEQFF. DNA of the CDR3: TGTGCCAGCAGCTTGGGGAATAGCGGGGTCTACAATGAGCAGTTCTTC. The full variable domain, completed using reference TRBV5-4 and TRBJ2-1, is ETGVTQSPTHLIKTRGQQVTLRCSSQSGHNTVSWYQQALGQGPQFIFQYYREEENGRGNFPPRFSGLQFPNYSSELNVNALELDDSALYLCASSLGNSGVYNEQFFGPGTRLTVL.

This clonotype was seen only a few times. The rearrangement joins TRBV19 to TRBJ1-1; no reliable D call. Trimming shortened V by 4 bases and J by 1 base, and 10 bases separated the two germline ends. Germline CDR1 is LNHDA and CDR2 is SQIVND (reference sequence). CDR3 length equals 14 residues. CDR3: CASSRYDKNTEAFF. CDR3 DNA sequence: TGTGCCAGTAGTAGATACGACAAGAACACTGAAGCTTTCTTT.

The rearrangement joins TRBV29-1 to TRBJ2-3; 7 bases are a match to TRBD2. Germline lookup yields CDR1 SQVTM and CDR2 ANQGSEA. The junction had 9 bases not matched to a gene; V was cut back by 0 bases and J by 0 bases. The CDR3 is made up of 17 amino acids. Written as DNA, the CDR3 is TGCAGCGTTGAAGATCCGGGTAGCGGGCCTAGCACAGATACGCAGTATTTT. Its translation: CSVEDPGSGPSTDTQYF.

This clonotype was counted ten times or more. The CDR3 region has the DNA TGTGCCAGCAGCATCCGGGCCCCCATCACAGGGGAGCTGTTTTTT. Protein product: CASSIRAPITGELFF. J is TRBJ2-2 and V is TRBV27; no reliable D call. This CDR3 spans 15 amino acids. In germline, CDR1 is MNHEY, CDR2 SMNVEV (reference sequence). V was shortened by 6 bases and J by 8 bases, with 19 bases between the two germline ends.

This sequence joins TRBV2 and TRBJ1-5; TRBD1 agrees at 10 bases. The junction had 17 bases not matched to a gene; V was cut back by 6 bases and J by 6 bases. CDR3 length: 18 amino acids. Germline V lookup: CDR1 SNHLY, CDR2 FYNNEI. CDR3 region: CASSAKTRDRGKCQPQHF. As DNA, the CDR3 is TGTGCCAGCAGCGCAAAAACCAGGGACAGGGGAAAATGTCAGCCCCAGCATTTT.

This clonotype was seen repeatedly, ten times or more. The chain joins TRBV30 to TRBJ2-3; 9 nucleotides align to TRBD2. The CDR3 covers 15 residues. The germline V gene has CDR1 GTSNPN and CDR2 SVGIG (reference sequence). J was trimmed by 6 bases and V by 2 bases; bases with no gene match: 9. CDR3 sequence reads: CAWSPGGREGDTQYF. CDR3 DNA sequence: TGTGCCTGGAGTCCCGGCGGGAGGGAGGGGGATACGCAGTATTTT.

This clonotype was counted many times. The rearrangement links TRBV5-1 to TRBJ2-1; 7 positions agree with TRBD2. J lost 8 bases, V lost 4 bases, and 3 bases had no gene match. CDR3 length: 12 amino acids. CDR1 is SGHRS, CDR2 YFSETQ, per germline. CDR3 DNA sequence: TGCGCCAGCAGCAGACTAGCCGATGAGCAGTTCTTC. It codes for CASSRLADEQFF.

The chain couples TRBV14 to TRBJ1-6; D is unresolved. The CDR3 totals 15 residues. Germline lookup yields CDR1 SGHDN and CDR2 FVKESK. The V and J ends lost 2 bases and 5 bases respectively, with 10 bases between them. In DNA, the CDR3 is TGTGCCAGCAGCCAATTTACGGTGGATAATTCACCCCTCCACTTT. Amino acids: CASSQFTVDNSPLHF.

This clonotype was found a few times. This may stem from a read error, because a much larger clone lies one nucleotide away. The V and J genes are TRBV12-3 or TRBV12-4 and TRBJ2-1; D uncertain. This CDR3 has 11 residues. V was cut by 2 bases and J by 8 bases, with 4 bases left in between. CDR3 DNA sequence: TGTGCCAGCAGTTTAAGCCATGAGCAGTTCTTC. This sequence encodes CASSLSHEQFF.